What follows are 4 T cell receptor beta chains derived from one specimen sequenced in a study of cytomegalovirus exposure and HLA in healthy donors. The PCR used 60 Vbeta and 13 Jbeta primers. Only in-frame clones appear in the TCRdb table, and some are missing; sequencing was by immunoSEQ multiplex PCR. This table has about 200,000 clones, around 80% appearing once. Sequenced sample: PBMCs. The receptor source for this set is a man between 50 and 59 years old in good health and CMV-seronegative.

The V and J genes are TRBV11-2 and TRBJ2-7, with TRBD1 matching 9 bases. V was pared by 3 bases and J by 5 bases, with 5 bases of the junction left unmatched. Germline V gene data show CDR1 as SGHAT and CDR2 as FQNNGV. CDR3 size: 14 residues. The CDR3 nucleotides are TGTGCCAGCAGCTTTGCCGGGACAGGGAACGAGCAGTACTTC. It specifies CASSFAGTGNEQYF.

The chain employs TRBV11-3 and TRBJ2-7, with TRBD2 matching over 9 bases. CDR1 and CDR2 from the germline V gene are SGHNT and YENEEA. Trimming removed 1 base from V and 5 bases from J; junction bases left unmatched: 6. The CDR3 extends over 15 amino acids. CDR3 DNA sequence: TGTGCCAGCAGCTTAGCTAGCGGGACCTCTGACGAGCAGTACTTC. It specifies CASSLASGTSDEQYF.

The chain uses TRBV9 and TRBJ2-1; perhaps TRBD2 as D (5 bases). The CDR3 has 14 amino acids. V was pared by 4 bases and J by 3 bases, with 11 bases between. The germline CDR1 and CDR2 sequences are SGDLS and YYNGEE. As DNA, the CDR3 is TGTGCCAGCAGCCCCCGCGACTACTACAATGAGCAGTTCTTC. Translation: CASSPRDYYNEQFF. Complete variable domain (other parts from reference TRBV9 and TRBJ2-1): DSGVTQTPKHLITATGQRVTLRCSPRSGDLSVYWYQQSLDQGLQFLIQYYNGEERAKGNILERFSAQQFPDLHSELNLSSLELGDSALYFCASSPRDYYNEQFFGPGTRLTVL.

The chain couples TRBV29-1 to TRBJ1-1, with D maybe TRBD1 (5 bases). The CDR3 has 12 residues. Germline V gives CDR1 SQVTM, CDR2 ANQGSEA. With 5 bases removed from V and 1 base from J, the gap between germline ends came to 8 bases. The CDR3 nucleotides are TGCAGCGTTCGACAGAGGAACACTGAAGCTTTCTTT. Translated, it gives CSVRQRNTEAFF.